This T cell receptor beta chain was retrieved from a study of blood T cell repertoires in COVID-19. The assay was immunoSEQ multiplex PCR, and TCRdb's table has in-frame clones only and misses some. In the table there are approximately 310,000 clones, more than 70% of which are singletons. The trim removed 5 bases at V and 7 bases at J, leaving 4 bases unmatched. Germline V gives CDR1 SGHTA, CDR2 FQGNSA. CDR3 length: 13 residues. This clonotype was sampled from a woman in her forties or fifties who had recovered from COVID-19. V and J are TRBV7-2 and TRBJ1-5; 8 positions match TRBD1. The material sequenced was peripheral blood. The CDR3 sequence is CASSLRQGQPQHF. Here the CDR3 DNA reads TGTGCCAGCAGCCTACGACAGGGGCAGCCCCAGCATTTT.